A selection of T cell receptor beta chains follows, all from one sample in a study of T-cell reconstitution after alpha-beta-depleted transplantation in children. TCRdb called the PCR reads again in MiXCR, with one record for every CDR3 protein. The sample lists around 130,000 distinct CDR3 sequences, roughly 10% occurring once. Source: PBMCs, mostly from graft donor cells, taken 180 days after TCRalphabeta/CD19-depleted stem cell transplant. The receptors originated from a girl under three years old who had a stem cell transplant for combined immunodeficiency, so the T cells may come from the graft donor. CDR3s include the opening cysteine and the closing phenylalanine or tryptophan. A D gene is named only where the DNA matches it firmly. Some rows mark clone size as missing; the rest say once, few, many or name a class of expanded clone.

J | D | size | V | CDR3 | DNA
TRBJ2-5 | NA | NA | TRBV5-5 | CASSLGLGETQYF | TGTGCCAGCAGCTTGGGACTGGGGGAGACCCAGTACTTC
TRBJ2-3 | TRBD2 | few | TRBV7-2 | CASSLRLAGDTQYF | TGTGCCAGCAGCTTAAGGCTAGCGGGAGATACGCAGTATTTT
TRBJ2-7 | TRBD1 | NA | TRBV25-1 | CASSDGQGARHEQYF | TGTGCCAGCAGTGATGGGCAGGGGGCGCGTCACGAGCAGTACTTC
TRBJ2-7 | NA | NA | TRBV12-3/TRBV12-4 | CASSLLGEQYF | TGTGCCAGCAGTTTACTAGGCGAGCAGTACTTC
TRBJ1-2 | TRBD1 | few | TRBV24-1 | CATSDPGGDYGYTF | TGTGCCACCAGTGACCCAGGGGGCGACTATGGCTACACCTTC
TRBJ2-7 | NA | NA | TRBV20-1 | CSARDPENHYEQYF | TGCAGTGCTAGAGATCCCGAAAACCACTACGAGCAGTACTTC
TRBJ2-1 | NA | few | TRBV15 | CATSFPSGLTGNEQFF | TGTGCCACCAGCTTCCCATCTGGACTAACGGGGAATGAGCAGTTCTTC
TRBJ2-7 | NA | few | TRBV29-1 | CSVGAGTYEQYF | TGCAGCGTTGGGGCAGGCACCTACGAGCAGTACTTC
TRBJ2-2 | NA | many | TRBV29-1 | CSVRRQEDTGELFF | TGCAGCGTTAGGAGACAGGAGGACACCGGGGAGCTGTTTTTT
TRBJ2-1 | NA | many | TRBV5-1 | CASSSDWNSRYNEQFF | TGCGCCAGCAGCTCAGACTGGAATTCAAGGTACAATGAGCAGTTCTTC
TRBJ2-2 | TRBD1 | NA | TRBV19 | CASRTGAGELFF | TGTGCCAGTAGGACAGGGGCCGGGGAGCTGTTTTTT
TRBJ2-5 | TRBD2 | NA | TRBV7-2 | CASSLEGTTRKTQYF | TGTGCCAGCAGCTTAGAAGGGACTACACGGAAGACCCAGTACTTC
TRBJ2-7 | TRBD2 | NA | TRBV12-3/TRBV12-4 | CASSYAGGHYEQYF | TGTGCCAGCAGTTACGCGGGGGGGCACTACGAGCAGTACTTC
TRBJ1-2 | NA | few | TRBV6-1 | CASTRDFFNYGYTF | TGTGCCAGCACTCGGGACTTCTTTAACTATGGCTACACCTTC
TRBJ2-5 | TRBD2 | NA | TRBV29-1 | CSVPAAASGRLKETQYF | TGCAGCGTCCCCGCGGCGGCTAGCGGGAGGCTAAAAGAGACCCAGTACTTC
TRBJ2-7 | NA | NA | TRBV12-3/TRBV12-4 | CASSPLGPGGYEQYF | TGTGCCAGCAGTCCCCTAGGCCCCGGCGGCTACGAGCAGTACTTC
TRBJ2-7 | NA | many | TRBV5-1 | CASSYGSSYEQYF | TGCGCCAGCTCTTATGGGAGCTCCTACGAGCAGTACTTC
TRBJ2-5 | NA | few | TRBV12-3/TRBV12-4 | CASSLRVEQETQYF | TGTGCCAGCAGTTTACGGGTAGAACAAGAGACCCAGTACTTC
TRBJ2-7 | NA | few | TRBV20-1 | CSARGFTGPFYEQYF | TGCAGTGCTAGAGGGTTTACGGGACCCTTCTACGAGCAGTACTTC
TRBJ2-5 | NA | few | TRBV12-3/TRBV12-4 | CASSSIGGPQETQYF | TGTGCCAGCAGTTCAATAGGGGGGCCCCAAGAGACCCAGTACTTC
TRBJ2-1 | TRBD1 | NA | TRBV6-1 | CASTTGTGFHNEQFF | TGTGCCAGCACTACCGGGACAGGGTTCCACAATGAGCAGTTCTTC
TRBJ2-5 | TRBD2 | NA | TRBV20-1 | CSARGSGAGGNARETQYF | TGCAGTGCTAGGGGGTCCGGGGCGGGGGGAAACGCCCGGGAGACCCAGTACTTC
TRBJ1-1 | NA | few | TRBV7-9 | CASSFKDRVQSDTEAFF | TGTGCCAGCAGCTTTAAGGACAGAGTTCAATCGGACACTGAAGCTTTCTTT
TRBJ2-1 | TRBD2 | NA | TRBV7-2 | CASSFSGTSGGLEQFF | TGTGCCAGCAGCTTCTCCGGGACTAGCGGGGGGCTTGAGCAGTTCTTC
TRBJ1-3 | NA | few | TRBV4-1 | CASSQGRQGNTIYF | TGCGCCAGCAGCCAAGGCCGACAGGGAAACACCATATATTTT
TRBJ1-1 | NA | NA | TRBV12-3/TRBV12-4 | CASSQNGGGTEAFF | TGTGCCAGCAGTCAAAATGGAGGAGGCACTGAAGCTTTCTTT
TRBJ2-1 | TRBD2 | few | TRBV28 | CASSPTSGVVWGEQFF | TGTGCCAGCAGTCCGACTAGCGGGGTTGTCTGGGGTGAGCAGTTCTTC
TRBJ2-7 | NA | NA | TRBV6-1 | CASAPYYDSSYEQYF | TGTGCCAGCGCCCCATACTACGACAGCTCCTACGAGCAGTACTTC
TRBJ2-1 | TRBD1 | NA | TRBV6-2/TRBV6-3 | CASSSTGQYNEQFF | TGTGCCAGCAGTTCGACAGGGCAGTACAATGAGCAGTTCTTC